What follows are 32 T cell receptor beta chains derived from one specimen sequenced in a study of human T cells and chemical hapten exposure. Indicated time point: patch test 1, 2 weeks after DPC sensitization. Treatment noted: therapeutic diphenylcyclopropenone sensitization with weekly scalp DPC. Unseparated into fractions, whole blood served as the source from which total RNA was extracted. TCRdb called the RACE reads again in MiXCR, with one record for every CDR3 protein. The repertoire holds around 39,000 distinct CDR3 sequences, more than 6% seen once, with roughly a tenth in the top ten. The starting material was whole blood, obtained in connection with sensitization to the hapten diphenylcyclopropenone (DPC). Every receptor here comes from a woman in her thirties with alopecia areata. Some clones in this sample may be carry-over from other donors' samples.

This clonotype was counted at least ten times. The CDR3 sequence is CASSSGSVDSNYGYTF. CDR3 coding DNA: TGTGCCAGCAGCTCAGGGTCCGTGGACAGTAACTATGGCTACACCTTC. V and J are TRBV7-2 and TRBJ1-2, with D possibly being TRBD1 (6 bases). The CDR3 length is 16 residues. Trimming stripped 4 bases from V and 1 base from J, with 16 bases between. Germline CDR1 SGHTA, CDR2 FQGNSA.

This clonotype was observed a few times. The chain recombines TRBV12-3 or TRBV12-4 with TRBJ2-5; possible D gene TRBD1, 6 bases. The CDR3 spans 14 residues. Deletions cut 1 base from V and 7 bases from J, with 13 bases between. The CDR3 DNA reads as TGTGCCAGCAGTTTAGGAACCAGGGGAGTGACCCAGTACTTC. This translates into CASSLGTRGVTQYF.

The chain couples TRBV9 to TRBJ2-3; D is perhaps TRBD2 (5 bases). The CDR3 has 14 residues. Trimming took 3 bases from V and 2 from J, leaving 10 bases between them. The V gene's germline CDR1 is SGDLS and CDR2 YYNGEE. The CDR3 DNA sequence: TGTGCCAGCAGCGCGAGCGGATACACAGATACGCAGTATTTT. Translated, it gives CASSASGYTDTQYF.

This clonotype was seen many times. This chain links TRBV2 with TRBJ2-3; 15 bases align to TRBD2. This CDR3 spans 20 amino acids. Trimming cost V 9 bases and J 0 bases; bases outside gene matches: 16. CDR1 and CDR2 (germline): SNHLY, FYNNEI. Here the CDR3 reads CARGVPGLAGGTASTDTQYF. Here the CDR3 DNA reads TGTGCCAGGGGAGTCCCGGGACTAGCGGGGGGTACAGCTAGCACAGATACGCAGTATTTT.

This clonotype was picked up many times. The V call is TRBV7-2, the J call TRBJ2-2; D not resolved. CDR3 length equals 14 residues. V lost 7 bases and J lost 4, with 13 bases in between. Germline V CDR1 and CDR2: SGHTA, FQGNSA. Written as DNA, the CDR3 is TGTGCCAGCAACATAAACTGGGGCACCGGGGAGCTGTTTTTT. This encodes CASNINWGTGELFF.

This clonotype was observed many times. The chain carries TRBV7-2 and TRBJ2-1; D remains unclear. V was cut by 5 bases and J by 9 bases, with 20 bases left in between. Germline CDR1 SGHTA, CDR2 FQGNSA. This CDR3 has 15 residues. CDR3 residues: CASSPRQAQVGEQFF. The CDR3 DNA reads as TGTGCCAGCAGCCCCCGGCAGGCCCAAGTCGGTGAGCAGTTCTTC.

This clonotype occurred a few times. The chain has TRBV7-2 and TRBJ2-5; 8 nucleotides align to TRBD2. Germline CDR1 reads SGHTA; CDR2 reads FQGNSA. The CDR3 sequence is 15 residues long. V trimming: 5 bases; J trimming: 5 bases; junction bases outside the gene matches: 10. CDR3 nucleotide sequence: TGTGCCAGCAGCCGAGAGCGGGGGTTTCTTGAGACCCAGTACTTC. It is translated as CASSRERGFLETQYF.

The chain is built from TRBV7-2 and TRBJ1-3; 7 nucleotides line up with TRBD1. The CDR3 runs 13 residues. Germline V CDR1 and CDR2: SGHTA, FQGNSA. V was pared by 2 bases and J by 16 bases, with 11 bases of the junction left unmatched. This CDR3 reads CASSLNQGQASYF. CDR3 coding DNA: TGTGCCAGCAGCTTAAATCAAGGACAGGCATCCTATTTT.

In this sample, this clonotype turned up many times. The genes are TRBV7-3 and TRBJ2-5, with D perhaps TRBD1 (5 bases). Germline CDR1 is SGHTA and CDR2 is FQGTGA. Trimming cost V 4 bases and J 5 bases, with 11 bases left between them. This CDR3 is 13 amino acids long. This CDR3 reads CASSWAQGETQYF. DNA of the CDR3: TGTGCCAGCAGCTGGGCCCAGGGTGAGACCCAGTACTTC.

This clonotype appeared many times. The chain links TRBV18 to TRBJ1-4, with a possible D match to TRBD1 (5 bases). V was trimmed by 2 bases and J by 0 bases, leaving 10 bases between them. CDR1 and CDR2 (germline): KGHSH, LQKENI. There are 16 residues in the CDR3. The CDR3 DNA reads as TGTGCCAGCTCACCAAGGGGAAAAGCAACTAATGAAAAACTGTTTTTT. Protein: CASSPRGKATNEKLFF. Together with reference TRBV18 and TRBJ1-4, the CDR3 gives the full variable domain: NAGVMQNPRHLVRRRGQEARLRCSPMKGHSHVYWYRQLPEEGLKFMVYLQKENIIDESGMPKERFSAEFPKEGPSILRIQQVVRGDSAAYFCASSPRGKATNEKLFFGSGTQLSVL.

This clonotype was found a few times. The chain has TRBV4-3 and TRBJ2-3; 9 nucleotides align to TRBD2. The germline V gene encodes CDR1 LGHNA and CDR2 YSLEER. The CDR3 totals 18 residues. The V and J ends lost 0 bases and 0 bases, in that order; junction bases with no gene match: 7. CDR3 protein: CASSQDRGLAGSTDTQYF. The CDR3 region has the DNA TGCGCCAGCAGCCAAGATCGGGGGCTAGCGGGGAGCACAGATACGCAGTATTTT.

This clonotype was seen only a few times. The chain employs TRBV6-2 or TRBV6-3 and TRBJ1-6, with D unclear. Trimming cost V 6 bases and J 0 bases, with 18 bases left between them. CDR1 and CDR2 from the germline V gene are MNHEY and SVGEGT. This CDR3 is built from 18 residues. The CDR3 DNA reads TGTGCCAGCAGACCCACGAGGGATCCCCTCTCCTATAATTCACCCCTCCACTTT. As protein: CASRPTRDPLSYNSPLHF.

This clonotype was detected many times. V and J are TRBV7-8 and TRBJ2-1; no clear D. In germline, CDR1 is SGHVS, CDR2 FQNEAQ. V gave up 1 base and J gave up 15 bases, with 10 bases separating them. CDR3 length: 11 residues. CDR3 in amino acids: CASSLVSYPFF. The CDR3 nucleotides read TGTGCCAGCAGCTTAGTCTCGTATCCGTTCTTC.

Many counts were recorded for this clonotype. The rearrangement uses TRBV28 and TRBJ2-7; D is unclear. Germline V gene sequence: CDR1 MDHEN, CDR2 SYDVKM. The CDR3 sequence is 14 residues long. V lost 6 bases to trimming and J lost 4 bases, with 16 bases between them. The CDR3 here is CASSRNRFPYEQYF. The DNA of the CDR3 is TGTGCCAGCAGCAGAAATCGGTTCCCTTACGAGCAGTACTTC.

This clonotype has just a few counts. The gene calls are TRBV19 and TRBJ2-7, with D perhaps matching TRBD1 (5 bases). CDR3 length: 12 amino acids. V was cut by 4 bases and J by 4 bases, with 8 bases left in between. The germline V gene has CDR1 LNHDA and CDR2 SQIVND (reference sequence). CDR3 sequence: CASSTDSYEQYF. The CDR3 coding sequence is TGTGCCAGTAGTACCGACAGTTACGAGCAGTACTTC.

This clonotype was counted ten times or more. This sequence joins TRBV29-1 and TRBJ1-1; perhaps TRBD1 as D (5 bases). Trimming took off 4 bases at V and 5 bases at J, with 14 bases between the two ends. CDR1 SQVTM and CDR2 ANQGSEA come from the germline V gene. The CDR3 loop spans 13 amino acids. The CDR3 is CSVVNQGTTEAFF. Written as DNA, the CDR3 is TGCAGCGTTGTAAATCAGGGTACGACTGAAGCTTTCTTT. Combining the CDR3 with reference TRBV29-1 and TRBJ1-1 gives the whole variable domain SAVISQKPSRDICQRGTSLTIQCQVDSQVTMMFWYRQQPGQSLTLIATANQGSEATYESGFVIDKFPISRPNLTFSTLTVSNMSPEDSSIYLCSVVNQGTTEAFFGQGTRLTVV.

This clonotype was picked up many times. V is TRBV6-4 and J is TRBJ2-3; TRBD1 agrees at 10 bases. The germline V gene has CDR1 MRHNA and CDR2 SNTAGT. The J segment lost 2 bases and the V segment lost 6 bases, leaving 8 bases of the junction unmatched. The CDR3 sequence is 16 residues long. CDR3 residues: CASSVGTGASTDTQYF. The CDR3 bases are TGTGCCAGCAGCGTCGGGACAGGGGCTTCCACAGATACGCAGTATTTT.

This clonotype was counted between two and nine times. The rearrangement joins TRBV12-3 or TRBV12-4 to TRBJ2-7; maybe TRBD1 (6 bases). The CDR3 loop spans 14 amino acids. Deletions cut 3 bases from V and 4 bases from J, with 13 bases between. This CDR3 reads CASSLDGGGYEQYF. CDR3 DNA sequence: TGTGCCAGCAGTTTGGATGGGGGCGGGTACGAGCAGTACTTC.

The genes are TRBV10-3 and TRBJ2-1, with 13 bases lining up with TRBD2. The germline CDR1 and CDR2 sequences are ENHRY and SYGVKD. V lost 2 bases, J lost 8 bases, and 0 bases stayed unmatched. This CDR3 is built from 14 residues. This CDR3 is CAISEGLAGDEQFF. The CDR3 DNA sequence: TGTGCCATCAGTGAGGGACTAGCGGGGGATGAGCAGTTCTTC.

This clonotype appeared a few times. This chain joins TRBV7-8 and TRBJ2-2; D remains unclear. The V gene's germline CDR1 is SGHVS and CDR2 FQNEAQ. CDR3 length: 16 residues. Trimming pared 2 bases from V and 0 bases from J, leaving 10 bases between. Here the CDR3 DNA reads TGTGCCAGCAGCTTACGGCGGCGGCCGAACACCGGGGAGCTGTTTTTT. Translation gives CASSLRRRPNTGELFF.

The gene calls are TRBV4-3 and TRBJ2-5; TRBD1 matches at 7 bases. This CDR3 spans 14 amino acids. The junction had 6 bases not matched to a gene; V was cut back by 3 bases and J by 5 bases. Germline V gene data show CDR1 as LGHNA and CDR2 as YSLEER. The CDR3 spells CASSQDRRPETQYF. The CDR3 DNA sequence: TGCGCCAGCAGCCAGGACAGGCGACCCGAGACCCAGTACTTC.

This clonotype was seen more than once but under ten times. V gene TRBV12-3 or TRBV12-4 combines with J gene TRBJ2-5; 7 bases fit TRBD1. The ends lost 6 bases at V and 5 bases at J; junction bases unmatched: 12. This CDR3 spans 15 amino acids. The CDR3: CASRFQGGLGETQYF. DNA of the CDR3: TGTGCCAGCAGATTTCAAGGGGGCCTAGGGGAGACCCAGTACTTC.

As to this clonotype: This may stem from a read error, because a much larger clone lies one nucleotide away. The chain combines TRBV20-1 with TRBJ2-3; D gene unclear. CDR3 length: 11 residues. CDR1 is DFQATT and CDR2 is SNEGSKA in the germline V gene (reference sequence). DNA of the CDR3: TGCACTGCCCTCGATACAGATACGCAGTATTTT. Translation gives CTALDTDTQYF.

This clonotype was observed at least ten times. This rearrangement joins TRBV5-1 to TRBJ1-1; D perhaps matches TRBD1 (6 bases). There are 15 residues in the CDR3. V was trimmed by 1 base and J by 10 bases, leaving 20 bases between them. Germline CDR1 SGHRS, CDR2 YFSETQ. CDR3 sequence (DNA): TGCGCCAGCAGCTTGACCGAAAGACTCCAGGGGAGAGCTTTCTTT. Protein: CASSLTERLQGRAFF.

This clonotype was picked up many times. The chain links TRBV7-2 to TRBJ1-1; the match to TRBD1 covers 7 bases. The V gene's germline CDR1 is SGHTA and CDR2 FQGNSA. After removal of 0 bases from V and 6 bases from J, the junction contained 4 bases not matched to a gene. CDR3 size: 14 residues. CDR3 region: CASSLAGRGPEAFF. CDR3 sequence (DNA): TGTGCCAGCAGCTTAGCGGGGAGGGGGCCTGAAGCTTTCTTT.

This chain uses TRBV27 with TRBJ1-1; 7 bases align to TRBD1. The CDR3 runs 14 residues. Germline trimming cut 3 bases from V and 1 base from J; bases unmatched to any gene: 2. Germline V gene sequence: CDR1 MNHEY, CDR2 SMNVEV (reference sequence). CDR3 sequence reads: CASSFDRANTEAFF. CDR3 nucleotides: TGTGCCAGCAGTTTCGACAGGGCGAACACTGAAGCTTTCTTT.

In this sample, this clonotype turned up many times. The chain links TRBV12-5 to TRBJ2-2, with 12 bases identical to TRBD2. Germline V gene data show CDR1 as LGHNT and CDR2 as FRNRAP. The CDR3 consists of 17 residues. With 3 bases clipped from V and 4 bases from J, the junction kept 6 bases outside the gene matches. CDR3 in DNA: TGTGCTAGTGGTTTCCGGACTAGCGGGAATTCCACCGGGGAGCTGTTTTTT. Encoded protein: CASGFRTSGNSTGELFF.

The chain carries TRBV11-2 and TRBJ2-3; D is possibly TRBD1 or TRBD2 (6 bases each). Germline V CDR1 and CDR2: SGHAT, FQNNGV. V lost 5 bases and J 1 base, leaving 16 bases between the germline ends. The CDR3 loop spans 16 amino acids. This chain's CDR3 is CASSPWVGGRTDTQYF. The CDR3 DNA follows: TGTGCCAGCAGCCCCTGGGTCGGGGGCCGCACAGATACGCAGTATTTT.

This clonotype was seen a handful of times. The V call is TRBV15, the J call TRBJ1-3; TRBD1 matches 11 bases. The CDR3 runs 16 residues. V was pared by 3 bases and J by 2 bases, with 3 bases of the junction left unmatched. Germline V gene data show CDR1 as LNHNV and CDR2 as YYDKDF (reference sequence). The CDR3 protein is CATSSPGQGAGNTIYF. The CDR3 nucleotides are TGTGCCACCAGCAGCCCGGGACAGGGGGCTGGAAACACCATATATTTT. Variable domain in full (rest from reference TRBV15 and TRBJ1-3): DAMVIQNPRYQVTQFGKPVTLSCSQTLNHNVMYWYQQKSSQAPKLLFHYYDKDFNNEADTPDNFQSRRPNTSFCFLDIRSPGLGDTAMYLCATSSPGQGAGNTIYFGEGSWLTVV.

This clonotype was found many times. This sequence joins TRBV18 and TRBJ1-2; 9 positions match TRBD1. This CDR3 is built from 15 residues. Germline loops: CDR1 KGHSH, CDR2 LQKENI. J lost 6 bases, V lost 0 bases, and 5 bases had no gene match. The CDR3 protein is CASSPPGRTGDGYTF. CDR3 coding DNA: TGTGCCAGCTCACCACCTGGCAGGACAGGGGATGGCTACACCTTC.

This clonotype was found many times. The chain uses TRBV5-1 and TRBJ1-1, with TRBD1 matching 8 bases. V lost 2 bases, J lost 1 base, and 7 bases stayed unmatched. This CDR3 comprises 16 residues. Germline CDR1 is SGHRS and CDR2 is YFSETQ. The CDR3 DNA follows: TGCGCCAGCAGCTTCGTTCAGGGGGCCGGGAACACTGAAGCTTTCTTT. It specifies CASSFVQGAGNTEAFF.

Comment on this clonotype: One base away lies a much larger clone, so this may be a sequencing read error. The V and J genes are TRBV7-2 and TRBJ2-2, with 8 bases lining up with TRBD1. The trim removed 3 bases at V and 5 bases at J, leaving 5 bases unmatched. Per the germline V gene, CDR1 is SGHTA and CDR2 is FQGNSA. The CDR3 runs 15 residues. CDR3 residues: CASSFGTGLTGELFF. The CDR3 region has the DNA TGTGCCAGCAGCTTCGGGACAGGTTTAACCGGGGAGCTGTTTTTT.